Listed here is a single TCR beta chain. The antigen remains undetermined. This sample was included in a study of T cells in localized non-small cell lung cancer. Study-level results: Across samples, adjacent lung featured a median around 55 of the top 100 tumor clones.

Here immunoSEQ multiplex PCR was the method, and the copy in TCRdb shows in-frame clones only, minus some. This table has approximately 21,000 clones, 90% appearing once. The CDR3 is 15 residues long. V was shortened by 5 bases and J by 3 bases, with 15 bases between the two germline ends. In germline, CDR1 is SGHTA, CDR2 FQGNSA. This chain uses TRBV7-2 with TRBJ2-3; D may be TRBD2 (5 bases). The starting material was peripheral blood, obtained before any cancer treatment. The sequence was obtained from a woman between 35 and 70 years old with stage I lung adenocarcinoma. Here the CDR3 reads CASSPEQDSTDTQYF. The CDR3 DNA reads TGTGCCAGCAGCCCGGAGCAGGACTCAACAGATACGCAGTATTTT.